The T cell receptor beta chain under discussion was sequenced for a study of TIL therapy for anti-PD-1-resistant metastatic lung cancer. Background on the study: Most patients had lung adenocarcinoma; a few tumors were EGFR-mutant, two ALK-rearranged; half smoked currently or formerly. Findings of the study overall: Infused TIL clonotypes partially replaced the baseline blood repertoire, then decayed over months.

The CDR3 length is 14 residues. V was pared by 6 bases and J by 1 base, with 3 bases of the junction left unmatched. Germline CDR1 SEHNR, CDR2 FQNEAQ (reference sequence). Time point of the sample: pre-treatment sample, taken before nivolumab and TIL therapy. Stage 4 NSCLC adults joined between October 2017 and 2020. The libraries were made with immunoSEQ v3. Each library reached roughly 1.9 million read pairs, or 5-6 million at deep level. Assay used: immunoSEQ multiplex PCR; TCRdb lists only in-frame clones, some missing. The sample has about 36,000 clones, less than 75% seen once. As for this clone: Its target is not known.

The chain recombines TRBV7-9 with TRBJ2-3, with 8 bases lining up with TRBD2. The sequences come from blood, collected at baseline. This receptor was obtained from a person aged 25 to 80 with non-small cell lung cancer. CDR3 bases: TGTGCCAGCAGACCGGGGGGGCGCACAGATACGCAGTATTTT. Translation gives CASRPGGRTDTQYF.